This T cell receptor (beta chain) was documented in a study of blood T cell repertoires in COVID-19. The CDR3 covers 16 residues. Germline values: CDR1 MDHEN, CDR2 SYDVKM. Trimming stripped 5 bases from V and 0 bases from J, with 14 bases between. This clone was counted at least ten times. Under the authors' procedure: It was from reference gene primer amplification that nucleated cell counts were estimated. TCRdb keeps only in-frame clones here, not all; method: immunoSEQ multiplex PCR. V, J and clone size reflect that table, while D and trimming were determined from the DNA. The sample includes 95,000 to 110,000 clones, roughly 80% of them seen just once.

Sequenced: peripheral blood. This receptor was obtained from a woman at least 80 years old with active or convalescent COVID-19. V and J are TRBV28 and TRBJ1-3, with D possibly TRBD1 on 6 matching bases. The DNA for the CDR3 is TGTGCCAGCAGTCCGATGCAGGGGTCCTCTGGAAACACCATATATTTT. Protein sequence: CASSPMQGSSGNTIYF.